This T cell receptor (beta chain) was observed in a study of blood T cell repertoires in COVID-19. The wider study: There were acute and convalescent COVID-19 samples, and they came from the United States, Italy and Spain. The analysed material was cDNA or gDNA that came from T cells, B-cell-depleted T cells, or PBMCs.

The CDR3 is 15 amino acids. Germline V CDR1 and CDR2: GTSNPN, SVGIG (reference sequence). V lost 0 bases, J lost 5 bases, and 16 bases lay in between. Original methodology: Amplification of reference gene primers provided the estimated nucleated cell counts. TCRdb's table, derived via immunoSEQ multiplex PCR, lists solely in-frame clones and lacks some. The V and J calls and clone size come from that table; D and trimming were worked out from the DNA. Altogether hundreds of thousands of clones are present, around 87% being singletons, with the ten largest covering about 1.6%. The sequenced material came from peripheral blood. The rearrangement links TRBV30 to TRBJ1-2, with D possibly matching TRBD1 (5 bases). The receptor was isolated from a middle-aged woman who had recovered from COVID-19. The CDR3 spells CAWSVSQGSRYGYTF. In DNA form, the CDR3 reads TGTGCCTGGAGTGTAAGTCAGGGCTCGAGGTATGGCTACACCTTC.